What follows are 4 T cell receptor beta chains derived from one specimen sequenced in a study of CD8+CD57+ T cells in acquired aplastic anemia. The use of genomic DNA as template underpinned the TCR beta VDJ and CDR3 profiling. TCRdb re-analysed the reads in MiXCR, keeping a single row per CDR3 protein. The sample shows tens of thousands of distinct CDR3 sequences, around 82% of them seen only once. Sequencing was done on a sample of sorted CD4+, CD8+, or CD8+CD57+ T cells (not recorded which) from PBMCs. All receptors come from a human donor in good health, serving as a control.

This chain joins TRBV9 and TRBJ2-1, with 9 bases lining up with TRBD2. V dropped 2 bases and J dropped 10; count of bases not matched to a gene: 7. CDR1 and CDR2 (germline): SGDLS, YYNGEE. The CDR3 is 14 residues long. The CDR3 coding sequence is TGTGCCAGCAGCGTTAGCGGGAGCGTGCAGGAGCAGTTCTTC. Residues: CASSVSGSVQEQFF.

V is TRBV25-1 and J is TRBJ1-1, with D maybe TRBD1 (5 bases). The length of the CDR3 is 16 residues. CDR1 is MGHDK, CDR2 SYGVNS, per germline. The V end lost 0 bases, the J end lost 0 bases, and 11 bases lay between the germline ends. The CDR3 nucleotides are TGTGCCAGCAGTGAATATGACAGTCTCATGAACACTGAAGCTTTCTTT. This gives the protein CASSEYDSLMNTEAFF.

J is TRBJ2-1 and V is TRBV6-1, with TRBD2 matching over 10 bases. The CDR3 totals 16 residues. The ends lost 1 base at V and 4 bases at J; junction bases unmatched: 4. The germline V gene has CDR1 MNHNS and CDR2 SASEGT. The CDR3 loop is CASSEDPSGSYNEQFF. The CDR3 nucleotides are TGTGCCAGCAGTGAAGACCCTAGCGGGAGTTACAATGAGCAGTTCTTC.

The chain is built from TRBV7-2 and TRBJ2-7, with D perhaps matching TRBD2 (5 bases). The CDR3 spans 12 residues. Per germline, CDR1 SGHTA and CDR2 FQGNSA. V was clipped by 5 bases and J by 2 bases, with 7 bases between them. CDR3 sequence: CASSRGTYEQYF. DNA of the CDR3: TGTGCCAGCAGCCGGGGAACCTACGAGCAGTACTTC.